This TCR beta chain was recorded in a study of cytomegalovirus exposure and HLA in healthy donors. Researchers ran the PCR with 60 Vbeta and 13 Jbeta primers. Profiling relied on immunoSEQ multiplex PCR, and the TCRdb table lists in-frame clones only, not all of them. The sample contains 100,000 to 150,000 clones, around 74% of which appear only once. V was pared by 4 bases and J by 8 bases, with 15 bases between. The CDR3 has 14 amino acids. CDR1 and CDR2 (germline): SNHLY, FYNNEI. The V and J genes are TRBV2 and TRBJ2-1, with D possibly matching TRBD1 (5 bases). The receptor's source is a man in his 60s in good health and CMV-seropositive. Material for sequencing was PBMCs. The CDR3 bases are TGTGCCAGCAGTGTCCTTCGCAGGGTCGATGAGCAGTTCTTC. It yields the protein CASSVLRRVDEQFF.